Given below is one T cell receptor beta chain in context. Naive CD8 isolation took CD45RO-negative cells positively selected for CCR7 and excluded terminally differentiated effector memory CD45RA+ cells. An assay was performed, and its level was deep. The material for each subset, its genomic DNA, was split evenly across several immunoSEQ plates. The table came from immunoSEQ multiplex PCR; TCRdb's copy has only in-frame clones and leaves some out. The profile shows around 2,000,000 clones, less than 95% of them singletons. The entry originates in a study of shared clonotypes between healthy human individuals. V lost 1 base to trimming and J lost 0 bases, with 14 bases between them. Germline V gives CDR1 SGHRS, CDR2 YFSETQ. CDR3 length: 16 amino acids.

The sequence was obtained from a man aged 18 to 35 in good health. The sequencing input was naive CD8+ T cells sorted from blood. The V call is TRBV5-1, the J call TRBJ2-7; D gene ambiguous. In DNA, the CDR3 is TGCGCCAGCAGCTTGAAAGGGCCCCCGAGCTCCTACGAGCAGTACTTC. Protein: CASSLKGPPSSYEQYF. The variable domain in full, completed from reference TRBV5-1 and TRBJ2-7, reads KAGVTQTPRYLIKTRGQQVTLSCSPISGHRSVSWYQQTPGQGLQFLFEYFSETQRNKGNFPGRFSGRQFSNSRSEMNVSTLELGDSALYLCASSLKGPPSSYEQYFGPGTRLTVT.